This TCR beta chain stems from a study of blood T cell repertoires in COVID-19. The protocol was immunoSEQ multiplex PCR, while the TCRdb copy is restricted to in-frame clones and leaves out a portion. The sample yields approximately 330,000 clones, roughly 86% seen once. Trimming pared 1 base from V and 4 bases from J, leaving 11 bases between. The CDR3 is made up of 15 amino acids. CDR1 is SGHTA and CDR2 is FQGNSA in the germline V gene. This study enrolled people aged roughly 18 to 89 from around 26 US geographic areas. The receptor was derived from a woman aged 25 to 39 who had recovered from COVID-19. What was sequenced was PBMCs or T cells enriched from blood (not recorded which). The J gene is TRBJ1-3, the V gene TRBV7-2; D is uncertain. CDR3 coding DNA: TGTGCCAGCAGCTTAGGCGGGCAGCCGGGAAACACCATATATTTT. Protein: CASSLGGQPGNTIYF.